A selection of T cell receptor beta chains follows, all from one sample in a study of blood T cell repertoires in COVID-19. TCRdb's copy holds only in-frame clones and misses some; the assay was immunoSEQ multiplex PCR. This table holds 150,000 to 200,000 clones, roughly 85% found once. The sequencing input was PBMCs or T cells enriched from blood (not recorded which). The receptor source for this set is a woman between 18 and 30 years old who had recovered from COVID-19. Both conserved end residues are part of each CDR3. Each record gives: V gene, J gene, CDR3 length, D gene, clone size, CDR3 protein, CDR3 DNA. D genes are given only for firm matches. For some rows the clone size is stated as once, few or many, or as a class when expanded; others skip it.

>TRBV5-6|TRBJ1-1|15|.|.
CASSLGGRGFGEAFF
TGTGCCAGCAGCCTCGGTGGCAGGGGTTTTGGTGAAGCTTTCTTT
>TRBV7-9|TRBJ1-6|12|.|.
CASSLLNSPLHF
TGTGCCAGCAGCTTATTAAATTCACCCCTCCACTTT
>TRBV20-1|TRBJ2-7|11|.|.
CSARDPNEQYF
TGCAGTGCTAGAGACCCTAACGAGCAGTACTTC
>TRBV5-1|TRBJ2-1|15|.|.
CASSLGDSSYNEQFF
TGCGCCAGCAGCTTGGGTGACAGCTCCTACAATGAGCAGTTCTTC
>TRBV10-2|TRBJ2-5|12|.|.
CASSEAMQTQYF
TGCGCCAGCAGTGAGGCTATGCAGACCCAGTACTTC
>TRBV9|TRBJ1-2|16|TRBD1|.
CASSVAQTGTSMGYTF
TGTGCCAGCAGCGTCGCCCAGACAGGGACTTCTATGGGCTACACCTTC
>TRBV6-5|TRBJ1-2|14|.|.
CASIPRTANYGYTF
TGTGCCAGCATTCCCCGGACAGCTAACTATGGCTACACCTTC
>TRBV7-9|TRBJ2-7|14|TRBD2|.
CASSLGGGAYEQYF
TGTGCCAGCAGCTTAGGCGGGGGGGCCTACGAGCAGTACTTC
>TRBV2|TRBJ1-3|16|.|.
CASSEKRDYSGNTIYF
TGTGCCAGCAGTGAAAAAAGGGACTACTCTGGAAACACCATATATTTT
>TRBV5-8|TRBJ1-5|15|TRBD1|once
CASSSGQGVGQPQHF
TGTGCCAGCAGCTCAGGACAGGGGGTAGGTCAGCCCCAGCATTTT
>TRBV29-1|TRBJ1-2|12|TRBD1|few
CSVGITGGGYTF
TGCAGCGTTGGCATCACAGGGGGAGGCTACACCTTC
>TRBV19|TRBJ1-4|14|.|.
CASSRLQAGEKLFF
TGTGCCAGTAGCCGCCTCCAAGCGGGTGAAAAACTGTTTTTT
>TRBV25-1|TRBJ1-1|15|TRBD1|.
CASRRPGQGNTEAFF
TGTGCCAGCCGAAGGCCGGGACAGGGAAACACTGAAGCTTTCTTT
>TRBV7-9|TRBJ2-6|18|.|.
CASSLAPFSGSGANVLTF
TGTGCCAGCAGCTTAGCGCCCTTTTCGGGGTCTGGGGCCAACGTCCTGACTTTC
>TRBV28|TRBJ2-3|14|TRBD1|.
CASNSGQGPDTQYF
TGTGCCAGCAATTCGGGACAGGGGCCAGATACGCAGTATTTT
>TRBV6-5|TRBJ2-2|15|TRBD2|.
CASKYSGRPPGELFF
TGTGCCAGCAAATATAGCGGGAGACCCCCCGGGGAGCTGTTTTTT
>TRBV28|TRBJ2-3|15|TRBD1|.
CASSLNRGTGDTQYF
TGTGCCAGCAGTTTAAACAGGGGGACAGGGGATACGCAGTATTTT
>TRBV7-2|TRBJ1-1|14|.|.
CASSLGRDHTEAFF
TGTGCCAGCAGCTTAGGGAGGGATCACACTGAAGCTTTCTTT
>TRBV29-1|TRBJ2-7|13|.|once
CSVEYASTGEQYF
TGCAGCGTTGAATACGCTTCAACAGGCGAGCAGTACTTC
>TRBV7-9|TRBJ1-2|12|.|.
CASSLVSNGYTF
TGTGCCAGCAGCTTGGTGTCTAATGGCTACACCTTC
>TRBV9|TRBJ2-2|16|TRBD2|once
CASSVDTSGSSGELFF
TGTGCCAGCAGCGTAGATACTAGCGGGAGTTCCGGGGAGCTGTTTTTT
>TRBV11-2|TRBJ2-7|17|.|.
CASSLITFQGMPYEQYF
TGTGCCAGCAGCCTGATCACTTTCCAGGGAATGCCCTACGAGCAGTACTTC
>TRBV29-1|TRBJ1-1|12|.|.
CSVSRDNAEAFF
TGCAGCGTCAGCCGGGACAACGCTGAAGCTTTCTTT
>TRBV7-2|TRBJ1-6|14|TRBD1|.
CASSRDRANSPLHF
TGTGCCAGCAGCCGGGACAGGGCAAATTCACCCCTCCACTTT
>TRBV19|TRBJ2-1|14|TRBD2|.
CASTPSGGFNEQFF
TGTGCCAGTACTCCTAGCGGAGGCTTCAATGAGCAGTTCTTC
>TRBV6-1|TRBJ2-3|16|.|.
CASSDLWGHSTDTQYF
TGTGCCAGCAGTGACTTGTGGGGACATAGCACAGATACGCAGTATTTT
>TRBV5-8|TRBJ2-7|15|TRBD1|.
CASSLAGTGRNEQYF
TGTGCCAGCAGCTTGGCCGGGACAGGGCGTAACGAGCAGTACTTC
>TRBV10-2|TRBJ2-5|14|TRBD2|.
CASTGTSGRETQYF
TGCGCCAGCACCGGGACTAGCGGGAGAGAGACCCAGTACTTC
>TRBV28|TRBJ2-7|24|TRBD1|.
CASSYERAETVTLWGQGGIYEQYF
TGTGCCAGCAGCTATGAGCGGGCAGAGACCGTAACATTGTGGGGACAGGGGGGTATCTACGAGCAGTACTTC
>TRBV3-1/TRBV3-2|TRBJ1-1|14|TRBD1|.
CASSQGQGPTEAFF
TGTGCCAGCAGCCAGGGACAGGGGCCCACTGAAGCTTTCTTT
>TRBV19|TRBJ1-1|13|.|.
CASSPGTRLEAFF
TGTGCCAGTAGTCCGGGTACTAGGCTAGAAGCTTTCTTT
>TRBV7-9|TRBJ2-7|16|TRBD1|once
CASSFLGGQGAYEQYF
TGTGCCAGCAGCTTCCTAGGGGGACAGGGAGCCTACGAGCAGTACTTC
>TRBV13|TRBJ2-7|14|TRBD2|.
CASSSTSGSDEQYF
TGTGCCAGCAGCTCCACTAGCGGGAGCGACGAGCAGTACTTC
>TRBV28|TRBJ2-5|13|TRBD2|.
CATVGTSGRTQYF
TGTGCCACCGTAGGGACTAGCGGTCGGACCCAGTACTTC
>TRBV18|TRBJ1-2|13|.|.
CASSPDSVYGYTF
TGTGCCAGCTCGCCCGACAGCGTCTATGGCTACACCTTC
>TRBV28|TRBJ1-2|14|TRBD1|.
CASRIRTGGPVYTF
TGTGCCAGCAGAATACGGACAGGGGGGCCCGTCTACACCTTC
>TRBV19|TRBJ2-1|16|TRBD2|.
CAGPSRLAGVYNEQFF
TGTGCCGGGCCTTCTAGGCTAGCGGGAGTCTACAATGAGCAGTTCTTC
>TRBV7-8|TRBJ2-1|19|.|.
CASSLDFRDPGLYPSEQFF
TGTGCCAGCAGCTTAGACTTCCGGGACCCGGGACTCTACCCAAGTGAGCAGTTCTTC
>TRBV11-2|TRBJ1-3|17|TRBD1|.
CASSVSADRAPGNTIYF
TGTGCCAGCAGCGTCTCCGCGGACAGGGCCCCCGGAAACACCATATATTTT